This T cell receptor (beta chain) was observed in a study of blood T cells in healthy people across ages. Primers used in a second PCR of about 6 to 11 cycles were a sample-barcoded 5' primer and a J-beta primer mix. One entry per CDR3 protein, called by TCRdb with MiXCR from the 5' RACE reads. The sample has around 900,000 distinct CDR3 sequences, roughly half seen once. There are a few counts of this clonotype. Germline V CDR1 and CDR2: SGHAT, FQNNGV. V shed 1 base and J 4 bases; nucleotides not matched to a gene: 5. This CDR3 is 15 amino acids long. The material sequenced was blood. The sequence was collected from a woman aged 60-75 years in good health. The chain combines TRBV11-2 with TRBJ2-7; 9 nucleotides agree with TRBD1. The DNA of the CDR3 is TGTGCCAGCAGCTTAGGACAGGGGGGTATGTACGAGCAGTACTTC. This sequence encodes CASSLGQGGMYEQYF.